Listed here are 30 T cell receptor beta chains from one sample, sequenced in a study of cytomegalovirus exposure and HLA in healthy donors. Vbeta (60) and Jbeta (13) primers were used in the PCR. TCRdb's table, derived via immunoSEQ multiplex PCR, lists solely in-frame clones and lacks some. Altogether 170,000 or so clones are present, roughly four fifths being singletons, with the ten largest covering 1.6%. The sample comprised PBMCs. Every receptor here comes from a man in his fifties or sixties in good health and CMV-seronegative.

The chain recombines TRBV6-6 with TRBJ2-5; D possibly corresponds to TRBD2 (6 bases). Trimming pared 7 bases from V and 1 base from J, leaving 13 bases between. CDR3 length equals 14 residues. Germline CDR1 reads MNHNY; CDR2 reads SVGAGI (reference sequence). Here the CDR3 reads CASKDSGFQETQYF. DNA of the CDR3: TGTGCCAGCAAGGATAGCGGATTCCAAGAGACCCAGTACTTC.

Here the CDR3 DNA reads TGTGCCAGTAGTCTGGACAGGACGAACTCTGGAAACACCATATATTTT. It yields the protein CASSLDRTNSGNTIYF. The V call is TRBV19, the J call TRBJ1-3; 7 nucleotides line up with TRBD1. After removal of 5 bases from V and 0 bases from J, the junction contained 7 bases not matched to a gene. There are 16 residues in the CDR3. CDR1 and CDR2 (germline): LNHDA, SQIVND (reference sequence).

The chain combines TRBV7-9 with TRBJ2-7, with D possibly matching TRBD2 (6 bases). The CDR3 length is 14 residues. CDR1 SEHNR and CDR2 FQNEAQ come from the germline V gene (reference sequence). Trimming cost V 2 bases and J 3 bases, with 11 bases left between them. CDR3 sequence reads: CASSLQGGSYEQYF. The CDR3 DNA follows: TGTGCCAGCAGCTTACAGGGAGGAAGCTACGAGCAGTACTTC.

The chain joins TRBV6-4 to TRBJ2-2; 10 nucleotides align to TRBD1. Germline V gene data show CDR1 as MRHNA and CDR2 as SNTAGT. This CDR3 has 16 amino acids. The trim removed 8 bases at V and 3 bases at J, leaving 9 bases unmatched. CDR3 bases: TGTGCCAGCGCAAGAGAGGGACAGGGGCACACCGGGGAGCTGTTTTTT. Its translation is CASAREGQGHTGELFF.

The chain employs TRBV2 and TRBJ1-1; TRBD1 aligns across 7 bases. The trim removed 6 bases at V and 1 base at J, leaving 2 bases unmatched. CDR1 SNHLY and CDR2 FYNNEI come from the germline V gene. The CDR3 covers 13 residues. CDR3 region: CASRGTENTEAFF. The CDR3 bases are TGTGCCAGCAGGGGGACAGAGAACACTGAAGCTTTCTTT. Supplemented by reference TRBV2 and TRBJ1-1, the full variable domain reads EPEVTQTPSHQVTQMGQEVILRCVPISNHLYFYWYRQILGQKVEFLVSFYNNEISEKSEIFDDQFSVERPDGSNFTLKIRSTKLEDSAMYFCASRGTENTEAFFGQGTRLTVV.

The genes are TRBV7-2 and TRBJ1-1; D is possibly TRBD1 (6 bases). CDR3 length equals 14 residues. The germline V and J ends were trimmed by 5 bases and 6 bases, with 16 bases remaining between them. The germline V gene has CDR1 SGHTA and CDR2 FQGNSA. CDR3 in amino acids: CASSLRRGGSEAFF. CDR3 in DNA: TGTGCCAGCAGCCTCCGTAGGGGGGGCTCTGAAGCTTTCTTT.

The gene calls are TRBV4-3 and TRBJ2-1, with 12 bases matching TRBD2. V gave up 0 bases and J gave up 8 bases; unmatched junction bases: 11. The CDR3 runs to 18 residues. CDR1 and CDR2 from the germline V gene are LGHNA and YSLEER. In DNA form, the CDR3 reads TGCGCCAGCAGCCAAGATGGATCTAGCGGGGGGGAGATCCATGAGCAGTTCTTC. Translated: CASSQDGSSGGEIHEQFF.

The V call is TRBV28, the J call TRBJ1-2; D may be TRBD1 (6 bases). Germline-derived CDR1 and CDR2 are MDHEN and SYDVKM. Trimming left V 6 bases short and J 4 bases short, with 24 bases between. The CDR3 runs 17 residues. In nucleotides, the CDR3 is TGTGCCAGCAGAAGCCCTGGACAGACTTCTACCCCCTATGGCTACACCTTC. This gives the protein CASRSPGQTSTPYGYTF.

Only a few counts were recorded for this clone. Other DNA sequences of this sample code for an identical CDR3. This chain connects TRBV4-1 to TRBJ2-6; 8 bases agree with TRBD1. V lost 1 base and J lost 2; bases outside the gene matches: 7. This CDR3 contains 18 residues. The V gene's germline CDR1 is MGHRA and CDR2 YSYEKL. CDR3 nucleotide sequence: TGCGCCAGCAGCCAAGGCGGCAGGGGGCGAACTGGGGCCAACGTCCTGACTTTC. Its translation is CASSQGGRGRTGANVLTF.

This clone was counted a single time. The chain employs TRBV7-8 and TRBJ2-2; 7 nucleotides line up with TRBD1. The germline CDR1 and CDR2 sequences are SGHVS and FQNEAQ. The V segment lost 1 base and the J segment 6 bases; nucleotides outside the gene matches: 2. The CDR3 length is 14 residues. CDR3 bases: TGTGCCAGCAGCTTAGGACAGGGATCCGGGGAGCTGTTTTTT. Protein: CASSLGQGSGELFF. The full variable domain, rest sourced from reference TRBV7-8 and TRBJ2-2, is GAGVSQSPRYKVAKRGQDVALRCDPISGHVSLFWYQQALGQGPEFLTYFQNEAQLDKSGLPSDRFFAERPEGSVSTLKIQRTQQEDSAVYLCASSLGQGSGELFFGEGSRLTVL.

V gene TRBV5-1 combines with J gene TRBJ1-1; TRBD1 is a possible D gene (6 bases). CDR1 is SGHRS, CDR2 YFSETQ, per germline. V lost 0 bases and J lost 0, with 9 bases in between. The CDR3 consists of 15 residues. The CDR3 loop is CASSLVQGMNTEAFF. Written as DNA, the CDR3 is TGCGCCAGCAGCTTGGTACAGGGCATGAACACTGAAGCTTTCTTT.

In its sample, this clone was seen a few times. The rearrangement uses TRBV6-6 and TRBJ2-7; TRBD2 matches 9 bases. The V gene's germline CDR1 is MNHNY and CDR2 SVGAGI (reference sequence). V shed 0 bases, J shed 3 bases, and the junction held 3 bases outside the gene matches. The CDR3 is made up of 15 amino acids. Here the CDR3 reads CASSYSSGGFYEQYF. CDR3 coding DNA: TGTGCCAGCAGTTACTCGAGCGGGGGGTTCTACGAGCAGTACTTC.

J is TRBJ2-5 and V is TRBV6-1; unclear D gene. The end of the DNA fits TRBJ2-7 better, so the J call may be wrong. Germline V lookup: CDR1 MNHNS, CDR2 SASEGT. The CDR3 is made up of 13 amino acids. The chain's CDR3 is CASSGSYGNEQYF. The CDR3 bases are TGTGCCAGCAGTGGGTCCTATGGTAACGAGCAGTACTTC.

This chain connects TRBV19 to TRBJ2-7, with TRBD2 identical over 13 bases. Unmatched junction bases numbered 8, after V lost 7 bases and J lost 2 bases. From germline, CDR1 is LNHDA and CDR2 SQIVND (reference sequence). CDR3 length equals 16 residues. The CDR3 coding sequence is TGTGCCAGTACCCCCCCCGGGACTAGCGGGACCTACGAGCAGTACTTC. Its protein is CASTPPGTSGTYEQYF.

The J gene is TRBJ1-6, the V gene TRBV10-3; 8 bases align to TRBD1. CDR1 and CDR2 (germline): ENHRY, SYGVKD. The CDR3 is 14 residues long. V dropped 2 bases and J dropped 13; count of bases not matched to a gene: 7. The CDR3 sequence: CAISESGTGVPLHF. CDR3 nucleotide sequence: TGTGCCATCAGTGAGAGTGGGACAGGCGTTCCCCTCCACTTT.

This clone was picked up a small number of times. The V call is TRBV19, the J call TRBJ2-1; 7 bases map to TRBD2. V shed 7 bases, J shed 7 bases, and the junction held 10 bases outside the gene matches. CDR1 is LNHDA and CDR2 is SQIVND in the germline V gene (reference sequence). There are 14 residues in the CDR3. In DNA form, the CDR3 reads TGTGCCAGTAATAGGGAGGGTAGGCGAAATGAGCAGTTCTTC. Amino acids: CASNREGRRNEQFF.

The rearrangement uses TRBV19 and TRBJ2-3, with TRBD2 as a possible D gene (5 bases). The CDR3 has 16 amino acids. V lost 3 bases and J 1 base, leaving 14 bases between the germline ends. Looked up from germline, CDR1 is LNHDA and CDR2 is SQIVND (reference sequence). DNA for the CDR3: TGTGCCAGTAGTATTTCGTTAGGGCGGGGCACAGATACGCAGTATTTT. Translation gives CASSISLGRGTDTQYF. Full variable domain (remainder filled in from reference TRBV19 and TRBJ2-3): DGGITQSPKYLFRKEGQNVTLSCEQNLNHDAMYWYRQDPGQGLRLIYYSQIVNDFQKGDIAEGYSVSREKKESFPLTVTSAQKNPTAFYLCASSISLGRGTDTQYFGPGTRLTVL.

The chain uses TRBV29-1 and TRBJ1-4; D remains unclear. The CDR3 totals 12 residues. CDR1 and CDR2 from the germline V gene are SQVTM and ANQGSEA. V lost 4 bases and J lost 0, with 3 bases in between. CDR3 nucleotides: TGCAGCGTTGCAGCAACTAATGAAAAACTGTTTTTT. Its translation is CSVAATNEKLFF.

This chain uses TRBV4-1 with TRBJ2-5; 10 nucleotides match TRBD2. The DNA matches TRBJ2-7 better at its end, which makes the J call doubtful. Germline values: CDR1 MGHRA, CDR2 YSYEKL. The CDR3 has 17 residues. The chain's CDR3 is CASSQELAGAPPYEQYF. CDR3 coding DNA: TGCGCCAGCAGCCAAGAGCTAGCGGGGGCACCCCCCTACGAGCAGTACTTC.

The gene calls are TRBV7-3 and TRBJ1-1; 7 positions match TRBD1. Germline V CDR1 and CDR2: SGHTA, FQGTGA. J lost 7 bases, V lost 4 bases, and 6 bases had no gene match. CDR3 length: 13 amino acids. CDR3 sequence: CASSSLDRSEAFF. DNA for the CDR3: TGTGCCAGCAGCTCCTTGGACAGGAGTGAAGCTTTCTTT.

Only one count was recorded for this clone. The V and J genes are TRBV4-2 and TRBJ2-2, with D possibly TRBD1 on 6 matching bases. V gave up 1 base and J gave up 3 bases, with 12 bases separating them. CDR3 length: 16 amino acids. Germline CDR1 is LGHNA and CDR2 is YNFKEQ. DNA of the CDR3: TGTGCCAGCAGCCAAGTTGGGTACAGGGACACCGGGGAGCTGTTTTTT. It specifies CASSQVGYRDTGELFF.

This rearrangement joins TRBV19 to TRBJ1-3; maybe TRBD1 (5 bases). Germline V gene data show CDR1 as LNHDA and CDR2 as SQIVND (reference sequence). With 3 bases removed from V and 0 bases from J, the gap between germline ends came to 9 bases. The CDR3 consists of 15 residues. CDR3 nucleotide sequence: TGTGCCAGTAGTATGTGGACAACCTCTGGAAACACCATATATTTT. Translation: CASSMWTTSGNTIYF.

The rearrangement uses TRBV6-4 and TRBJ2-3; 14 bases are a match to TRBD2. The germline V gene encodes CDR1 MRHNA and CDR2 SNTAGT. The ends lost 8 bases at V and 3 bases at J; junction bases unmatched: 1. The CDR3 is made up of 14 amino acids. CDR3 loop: CASRLAGGTDTQYF. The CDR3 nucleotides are TGTGCCAGCCGACTAGCGGGGGGGACAGATACGCAGTATTTT.

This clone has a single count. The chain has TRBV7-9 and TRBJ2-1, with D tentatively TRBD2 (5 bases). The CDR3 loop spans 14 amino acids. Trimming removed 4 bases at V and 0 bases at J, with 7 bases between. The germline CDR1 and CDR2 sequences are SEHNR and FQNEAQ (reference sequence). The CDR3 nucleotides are TGTGCCAGCAGCTACCGGGACTCCTACAATGAGCAGTTCTTC. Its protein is CASSYRDSYNEQFF.

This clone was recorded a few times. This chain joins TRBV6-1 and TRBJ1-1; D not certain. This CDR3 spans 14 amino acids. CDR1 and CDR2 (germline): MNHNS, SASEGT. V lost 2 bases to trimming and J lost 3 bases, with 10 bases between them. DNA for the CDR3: TGTGCCAGCAGTGAAATTTGGCTGCACACTGAAGCTTTCTTT. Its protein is CASSEIWLHTEAFF.

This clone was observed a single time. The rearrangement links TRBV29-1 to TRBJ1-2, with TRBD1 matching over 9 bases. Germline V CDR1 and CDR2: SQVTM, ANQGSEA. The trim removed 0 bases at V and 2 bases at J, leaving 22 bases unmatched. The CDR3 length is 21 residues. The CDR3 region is CSVEDGIVSPDRGTSNYGYTF. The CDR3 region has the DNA TGCAGCGTTGAAGACGGAATCGTTTCTCCTGACAGGGGGACGAGCAACTATGGCTACACCTTC.

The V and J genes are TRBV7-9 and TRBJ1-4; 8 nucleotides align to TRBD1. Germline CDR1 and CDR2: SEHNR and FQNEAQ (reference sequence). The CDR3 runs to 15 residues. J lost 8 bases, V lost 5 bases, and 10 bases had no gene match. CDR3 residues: CASSHGGTGHEKLFF. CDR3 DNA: TGTGCCAGCAGCCATGGCGGGACAGGTCACGAAAAACTGTTTTTT.

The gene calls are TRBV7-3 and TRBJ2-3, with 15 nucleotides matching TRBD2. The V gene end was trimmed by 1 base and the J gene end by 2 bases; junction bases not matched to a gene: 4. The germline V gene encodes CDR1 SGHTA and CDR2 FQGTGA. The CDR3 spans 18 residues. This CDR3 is CASSLMGTSGGPTDTQYF. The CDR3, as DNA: TGTGCCAGCAGCTTAATGGGGACTAGCGGGGGGCCCACAGATACGCAGTATTTT.

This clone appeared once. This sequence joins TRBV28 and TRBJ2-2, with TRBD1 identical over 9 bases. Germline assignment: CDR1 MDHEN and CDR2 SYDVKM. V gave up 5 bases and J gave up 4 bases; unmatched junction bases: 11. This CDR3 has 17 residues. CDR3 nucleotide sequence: TGTGCCAGCAGTCCAACGCGGGACAGGGTTTTCACCGGGGAGCTGTTTTTT. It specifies CASSPTRDRVFTGELFF.

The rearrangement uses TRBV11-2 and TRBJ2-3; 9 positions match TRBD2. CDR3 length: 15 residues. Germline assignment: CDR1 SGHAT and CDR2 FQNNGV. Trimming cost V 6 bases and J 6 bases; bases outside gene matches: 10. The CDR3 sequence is CASRRRGGAADTQYF. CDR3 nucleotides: TGTGCCAGCAGACGCCGCGGGGGGGCGGCGGATACGCAGTATTTT.